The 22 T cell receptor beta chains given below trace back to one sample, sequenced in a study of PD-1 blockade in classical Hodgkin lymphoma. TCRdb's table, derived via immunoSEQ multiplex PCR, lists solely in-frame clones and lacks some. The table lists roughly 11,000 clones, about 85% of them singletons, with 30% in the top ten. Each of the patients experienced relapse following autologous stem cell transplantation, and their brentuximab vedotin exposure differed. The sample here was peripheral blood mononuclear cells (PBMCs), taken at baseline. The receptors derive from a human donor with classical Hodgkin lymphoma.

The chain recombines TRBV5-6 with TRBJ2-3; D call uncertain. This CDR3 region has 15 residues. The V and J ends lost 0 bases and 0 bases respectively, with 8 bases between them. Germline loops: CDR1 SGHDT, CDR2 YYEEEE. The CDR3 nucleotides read TGTGCCAGCAGCTTGGTGCTCTCCAGCACAGATACGCAGTATTTT. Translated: CASSLVLSSTDTQYF. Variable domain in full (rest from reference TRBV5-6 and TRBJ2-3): DAGVTQSPTHLIKTRGQQVTLRCSPKSGHDTVSWYQQALGQGPQFIFQYYEEEERQRGNFPDRFSGHQFPNYSSELNVNALLLGDSALYLCASSLVLSSTDTQYFGPGTRLTVL.

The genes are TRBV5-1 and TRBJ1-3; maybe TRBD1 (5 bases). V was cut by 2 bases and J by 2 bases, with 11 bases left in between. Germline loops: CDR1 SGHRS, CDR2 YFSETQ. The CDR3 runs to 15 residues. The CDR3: CASSFGTGTGNTIYF. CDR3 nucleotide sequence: TGCGCCAGCAGCTTCGGAACAGGCACTGGAAACACCATATATTTT.

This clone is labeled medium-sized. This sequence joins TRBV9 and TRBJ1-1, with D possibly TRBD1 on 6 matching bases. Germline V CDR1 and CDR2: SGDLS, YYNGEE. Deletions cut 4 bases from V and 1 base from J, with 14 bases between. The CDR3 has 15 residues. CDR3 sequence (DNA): TGTGCCAGCAGCCCTAGGGGGAATCAGAACACTGAAGCTTTCTTT. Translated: CASSPRGNQNTEAFF.

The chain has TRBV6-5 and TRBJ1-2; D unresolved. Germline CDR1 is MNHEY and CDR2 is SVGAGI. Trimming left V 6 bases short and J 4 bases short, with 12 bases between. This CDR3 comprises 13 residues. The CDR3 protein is CASSPDGLYGYTF. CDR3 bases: TGTGCCAGCAGCCCTGACGGCCTCTATGGCTACACCTTC.

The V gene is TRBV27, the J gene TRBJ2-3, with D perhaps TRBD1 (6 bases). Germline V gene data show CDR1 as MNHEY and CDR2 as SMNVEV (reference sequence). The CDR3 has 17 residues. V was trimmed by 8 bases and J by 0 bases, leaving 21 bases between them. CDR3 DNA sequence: TGTGCCAGCCATACTCAGGGGCCCCTTCCTAGCACAGATACGCAGTATTTT. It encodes CASHTQGPLPSTDTQYF.

Here the CDR3 reads CASSLGDRGGLGELFF. CDR3 nucleotides: TGTGCCAGCAGTTTAGGGGACAGAGGGGGGCTAGGAGAACTGTTTTTT. V is TRBV28 and J is TRBJ1-4, with 7 bases identical to TRBD1. CDR3 length: 16 residues. V lost 2 bases to trimming and J lost 12 bases; unmatched junction nucleotides: 15. From germline, CDR1 is MDHEN and CDR2 SYDVKM.

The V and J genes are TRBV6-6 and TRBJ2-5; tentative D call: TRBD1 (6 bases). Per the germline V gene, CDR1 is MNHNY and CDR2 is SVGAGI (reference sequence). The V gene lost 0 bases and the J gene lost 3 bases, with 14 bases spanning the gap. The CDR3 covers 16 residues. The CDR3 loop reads CASSYSSLDSKETQYF. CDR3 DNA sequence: TGTGCCAGCAGTTACTCGTCTTTGGACAGTAAAGAGACCCAGTACTTC.

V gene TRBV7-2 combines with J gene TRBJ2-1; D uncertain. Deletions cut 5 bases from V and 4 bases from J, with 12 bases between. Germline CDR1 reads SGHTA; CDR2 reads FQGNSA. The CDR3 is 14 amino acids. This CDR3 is CASSPRLEYNEQFF. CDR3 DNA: TGTGCCAGCAGCCCGAGACTGGAGTACAATGAGCAGTTCTTC.

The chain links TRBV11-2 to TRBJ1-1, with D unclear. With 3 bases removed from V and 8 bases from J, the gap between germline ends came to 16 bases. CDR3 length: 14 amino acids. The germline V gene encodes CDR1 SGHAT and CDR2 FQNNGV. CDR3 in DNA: TGTGCCAGCAGCTTCCTTCGAGGCGAGAGCGAAGCTTTCTTT. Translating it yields CASSFLRGESEAFF.

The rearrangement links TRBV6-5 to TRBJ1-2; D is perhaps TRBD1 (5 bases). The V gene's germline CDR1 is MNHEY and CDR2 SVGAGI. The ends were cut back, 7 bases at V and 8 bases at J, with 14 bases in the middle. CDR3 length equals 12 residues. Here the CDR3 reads CASTNWDGGYTF. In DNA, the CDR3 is TGTGCCAGCACCAACTGGGACGGCGGCTACACCTTC.

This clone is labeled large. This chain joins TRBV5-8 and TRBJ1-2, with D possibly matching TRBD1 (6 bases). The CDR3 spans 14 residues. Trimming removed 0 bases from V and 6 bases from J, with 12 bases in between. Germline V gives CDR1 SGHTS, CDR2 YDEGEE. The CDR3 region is CASSLARGRDGYTF. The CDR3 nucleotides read TGTGCCAGCAGCTTGGCCAGGGGAAGGGATGGCTACACCTTC.

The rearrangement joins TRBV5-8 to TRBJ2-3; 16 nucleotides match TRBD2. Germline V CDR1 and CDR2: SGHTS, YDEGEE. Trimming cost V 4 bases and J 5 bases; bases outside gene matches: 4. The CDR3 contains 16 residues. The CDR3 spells CASSPGTSGRGDTQYF. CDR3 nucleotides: TGTGCCAGCAGCCCAGGGACTAGCGGGAGGGGAGATACGCAGTATTTT.

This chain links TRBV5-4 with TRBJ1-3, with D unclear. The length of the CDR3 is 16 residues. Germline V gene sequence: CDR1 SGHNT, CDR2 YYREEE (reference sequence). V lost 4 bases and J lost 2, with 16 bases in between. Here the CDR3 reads CASSPADGTAGNTIYF. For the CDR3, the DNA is TGTGCCAGCAGCCCAGCTGATGGAACAGCTGGAAACACCATATATTTT.

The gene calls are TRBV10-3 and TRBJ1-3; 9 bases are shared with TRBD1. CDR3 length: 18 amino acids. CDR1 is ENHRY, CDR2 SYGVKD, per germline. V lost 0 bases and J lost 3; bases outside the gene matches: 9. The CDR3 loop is CAISESLVRDRVGNTIYF. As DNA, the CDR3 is TGTGCCATCAGTGAGTCGTTGGTTCGGGACAGGGTTGGAAACACCATATATTTT.

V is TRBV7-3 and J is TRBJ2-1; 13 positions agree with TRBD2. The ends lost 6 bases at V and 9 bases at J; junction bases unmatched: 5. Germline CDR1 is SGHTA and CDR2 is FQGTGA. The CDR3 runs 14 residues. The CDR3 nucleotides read TGTGCCAGCAGATCGGGACTAGCGGGAAGTGAGCAGTTCTTC. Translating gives CASRSGLAGSEQFF.

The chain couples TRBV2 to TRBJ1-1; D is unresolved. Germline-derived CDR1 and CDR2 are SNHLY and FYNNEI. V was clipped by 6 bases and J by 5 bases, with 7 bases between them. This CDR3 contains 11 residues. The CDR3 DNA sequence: TGTGCCAGCAGGGAGGGTACTGAAGCTTTCTTT. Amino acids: CASREGTEAFF.

DNA of the CDR3: TGTGCCAGCAGTTCCGGGTCAGGGGGGGCAGATACGCAGTATTTT. Its translation is CASSSGSGGADTQYF. The gene calls are TRBV6-6 and TRBJ2-3; D possibly matches TRBD1 or TRBD2 (7 bases each). CDR1 and CDR2 from the germline V gene are MNHNY and SVGAGI (reference sequence). Trimming shortened V by 4 bases and J by 4 bases, and 15 bases separated the two germline ends. The CDR3 totals 15 residues.

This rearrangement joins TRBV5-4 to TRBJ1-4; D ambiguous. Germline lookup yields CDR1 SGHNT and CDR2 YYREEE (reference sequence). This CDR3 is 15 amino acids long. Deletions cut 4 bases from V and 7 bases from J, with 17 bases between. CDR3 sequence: CASSPSTLGFEKLFF. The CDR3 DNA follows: TGTGCCAGCAGCCCCTCGACACTAGGCTTTGAAAAACTGTTTTTT.

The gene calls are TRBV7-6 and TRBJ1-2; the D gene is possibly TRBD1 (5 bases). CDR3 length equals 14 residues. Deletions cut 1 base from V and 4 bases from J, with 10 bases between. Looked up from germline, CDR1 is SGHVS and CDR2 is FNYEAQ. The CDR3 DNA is TGTGCCAGCAGCTTAGGAGAGGGGAGCTATGGCTACACCTTC. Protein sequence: CASSLGEGSYGYTF.

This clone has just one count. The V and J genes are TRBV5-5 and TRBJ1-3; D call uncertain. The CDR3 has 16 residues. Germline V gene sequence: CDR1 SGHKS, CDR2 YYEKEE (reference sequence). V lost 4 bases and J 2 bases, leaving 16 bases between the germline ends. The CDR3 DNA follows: TGTGCCAGCAGCATGCCGGGAGGCCGACCTGGAAACACCATATATTTT. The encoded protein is CASSMPGGRPGNTIYF.

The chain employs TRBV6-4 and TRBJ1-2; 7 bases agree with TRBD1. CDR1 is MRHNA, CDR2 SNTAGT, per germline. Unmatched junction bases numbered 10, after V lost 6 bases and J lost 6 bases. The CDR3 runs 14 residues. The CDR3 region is CASRETGNVDGYTF. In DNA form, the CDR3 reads TGTGCCAGCAGGGAGACAGGGAATGTGGATGGCTACACCTTC.

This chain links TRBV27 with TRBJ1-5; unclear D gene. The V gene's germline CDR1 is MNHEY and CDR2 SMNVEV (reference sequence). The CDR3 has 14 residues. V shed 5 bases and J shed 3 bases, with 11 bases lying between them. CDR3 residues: CASSPDLLNQPQHF. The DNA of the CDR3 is TGTGCCAGCAGTCCGGACCTCCTCAATCAGCCCCAGCATTTT.